The 9 T cell receptor beta chains below were found in one sample sequenced in a study of OX40 agonist ivuxolimab in advanced cancers. The table came from immunoSEQ multiplex PCR; TCRdb's copy has only in-frame clones and leaves some out. The profile shows 100,000 to 120,000 clones, roughly 87% of them singletons. Material: CD4+ or CD8+ T cells sorted from blood, obtained in a trial of the OX40 agonist ivuxolimab. These TCRs come from an adult with an advanced solid tumor such as melanoma, head and neck, liver or kidney cancer.

This chain joins TRBV5-1 and TRBJ2-1; the match to TRBD2 covers 7 bases. This CDR3 has 14 amino acids. Germline V gives CDR1 SGHRS, CDR2 YFSETQ. J lost 9 bases, V lost 2 bases, and 8 bases had no gene match. CDR3 sequence (DNA): TGCGCCAGCAGCTTCTTAGCGGGTAAGGGTGAGCAGTTCTTC. Its translation: CASSFLAGKGEQFF.

J is TRBJ2-5 and V is TRBV19; 10 nucleotides line up with TRBD1. TRBJ2-7 matches the DNA end more closely, so the J call is doubtful. Germline V lookup: CDR1 LNHDA, CDR2 SQIVND (reference sequence). This CDR3 spans 14 amino acids. CDR3 loop: CASSSDRGRYEQYF. The CDR3, as DNA: TGTGCCAGTAGTTCGGACAGGGGGAGGTACGAGCAGTACTTC.

The CDR3 sequence: CASILGNTEAFF. CDR3 sequence (DNA): TGTGCCTCAATACTAGGGAACACTGAAGCTTTCTTT. The chain carries TRBV30 and TRBJ1-1; D is unclear. The CDR3 loop spans 12 amino acids. V dropped 7 bases and J dropped 1 base, with 10 bases sitting between them. CDR1 is GTSNPN, CDR2 SVGIG, per germline (reference sequence). Complete variable domain (other parts from reference TRBV30 and TRBJ1-1): SQTIHQWPATLVQPVGSPLSLECTVEGTSNPNLYWYRQAAGRGLQLLFYSVGIGQISSEVPQNLSASRPQDRQFILSSKKLLLSDSGFYLCASILGNTEAFFGQGTRLTVV.

The rearrangement links TRBV6-4 to TRBJ1-2, with 7 bases that match TRBD1. This CDR3 contains 15 residues. After removal of 2 bases from V and 7 bases from J, the junction contained 10 bases not matched to a gene. CDR1 and CDR2 (germline): MRHNA, SNTAGT. In DNA form, the CDR3 reads TGTGCCAGCAGTGACCAGCCAGGGGGATCTAGTGGCTACACCTTC. The encoded protein is CASSDQPGGSSGYTF.

The chain employs TRBV5-8 and TRBJ2-7; tentatively, D is TRBD1 (5 bases). Germline assignment: CDR1 SGHTS and CDR2 YDEGEE. Trimming stripped 4 bases from V and 6 bases from J, with 14 bases between. The CDR3 has 13 amino acids. CDR3 sequence reads: CASSRVKGREQYF. The CDR3 DNA reads as TGTGCCAGCAGCCGAGTTAAGGGGCGCGAGCAGTACTTC.

This clone was recorded only once. The gene calls are TRBV6-6 and TRBJ1-1; TRBD1 aligns across 7 bases. The CDR3 is 11 amino acids. Germline CDR1 is MNHNY and CDR2 is SVGAGI (reference sequence). V gave up 6 bases and J gave up 11 bases; unmatched junction bases: 6. The CDR3 DNA reads TGTGCCAGCAGGGAGGGGACAGTGGCTTTCTTT. Protein: CASREGTVAFF.

The chain is built from TRBV27 and TRBJ2-1, with 7 positions matching TRBD1. Per germline, CDR1 MNHEY and CDR2 SMNVEV (reference sequence). V lost 2 bases and J lost 4; bases outside the gene matches: 11. The CDR3 length is 17 residues. The CDR3 region is CASSLQGDARGYNEQFF. CDR3 coding DNA: TGTGCCAGCAGTTTACAGGGGGATGCGAGGGGGTACAATGAGCAGTTCTTC.

This rearrangement joins TRBV19 to TRBJ1-4; D might be TRBD1 (5 bases). CDR3 length: 15 amino acids. Germline V CDR1 and CDR2: LNHDA, SQIVND (reference sequence). V lost 4 bases to trimming and J lost 4 bases, with 13 bases between them. CDR3 residues: CASSSPRGNNEKLFF. CDR3 nucleotide sequence: TGTGCCAGTAGTAGCCCTAGGGGAAATAATGAAAAACTGTTTTTT.

The V and J genes are TRBV27 and TRBJ1-1; no definite D call. This CDR3 contains 14 residues. Per germline, CDR1 MNHEY and CDR2 SMNVEV (reference sequence). The germline V and J ends were trimmed by 1 base and 0 bases, with 6 bases remaining between them. The CDR3 bases are TGTGCCAGCAGTTTATGGTCCATGAACACTGAAGCTTTCTTT. Its translation is CASSLWSMNTEAFF.